Following are 15 T cell receptor beta chains from one sample sequenced in a study of neoadjuvant anti-PD-1 for oral cavity cancer. Generated by immunoSEQ multiplex PCR, the TCRdb table keeps only in-frame clones and is missing some. The top ten hold approximately 2.3% of the sample, which has about 15,000 clones, 60% to 70% seen once. Sequences were derived from PBMCs, sampled before nivolumab (anti-PD-1) treatment. These receptors all stem from a person between 40 and 79 years old with oral cavity squamous cell carcinoma.

This clone appeared a few times. V gene TRBV19 combines with J gene TRBJ1-5, with D perhaps matching TRBD1 (5 bases). CDR3 size: 15 residues. The germline gives CDR1 LNHDA, CDR2 SQIVND (reference sequence). Trimming stripped 0 bases from V and 6 bases from J, with 12 bases between. The CDR3 DNA follows: TGTGCCAGTAGTATAGAGGTAGGAGGGGCTCAGCCCCAGCATTTT. Its protein product is CASSIEVGGAQPQHF.

The chain is built from TRBV6-1 and TRBJ2-3; 8 bases map to TRBD1. With 8 bases clipped from V and 8 bases from J, the junction kept 6 bases outside the gene matches. This CDR3 region has 12 residues. CDR1 and CDR2 (germline): MNHNS, SASEGT. The CDR3 DNA sequence: TGTGCCAGCCGGACAGGGCAAGGTACGCAGTATTTT. Translation gives CASRTGQGTQYF.

V usage is TRBV7-8 and J usage is TRBJ2-7; TRBD2 matches 8 bases. CDR1 and CDR2 (germline): SGHVS, FQNEAQ. The J segment lost 8 bases and the V segment lost 3 bases, leaving 15 bases of the junction unmatched. The CDR3 length is 16 residues. In DNA form, the CDR3 reads TGTGCCAGCAGCTTCCCATCAAAGCGGGAGACGAGTAAGCAGTACTTC. Translation: CASSFPSKRETSKQYF.

This sequence joins TRBV28 and TRBJ1-6, with 11 bases fitting TRBD1. The CDR3 length is 15 residues. The junction had 2 bases not matched to a gene; V was cut back by 1 base and J by 9 bases. Germline values: CDR1 MDHEN, CDR2 SYDVKM. CDR3 in DNA: TGTGCCAGCAGTTTATTCGGACAGGGGGCTTCACCCCTCCACTTT. Protein sequence: CASSLFGQGASPLHF.

V usage is TRBV9 and J usage is TRBJ1-2; possibly TRBD1 for D (5 bases). Trimming removed 4 bases from V and 1 base from J, with 11 bases in between. CDR3 length: 14 residues. Germline CDR1 SGDLS, CDR2 YYNGEE. DNA for the CDR3: TGTGCCAGCAGCCCGGGACGGTTTAACTATGGCTACACCTTC. It translates to CASSPGRFNYGYTF.

The chain combines TRBV15 with TRBJ2-2, with 7 bases aligning to TRBD2. The CDR3 has 18 amino acids. Per the germline V gene, CDR1 is LNHNV and CDR2 is YYDKDF (reference sequence). J was trimmed by 2 bases and V by 3 bases; bases with no gene match: 12. The CDR3, as DNA: TGTGCCACCAGCAGGCTGGGGGGGGGTCGTTTAAACACCGGGGAGCTGTTTTTT. It yields the protein CATSRLGGGRLNTGELFF.

V gene TRBV15 combines with J gene TRBJ1-1; a weak D match, TRBD1 (5 bases). The CDR3 totals 14 residues. Trimming left V 5 bases short and J 0 bases short, with 10 bases between. Germline-derived CDR1 and CDR2 are LNHNV and YYDKDF (reference sequence). The CDR3: CATSRGDLNTEAFF. CDR3 nucleotide sequence: TGTGCCACCAGCCGAGGGGACTTGAACACTGAAGCTTTCTTT.

The chain is built from TRBV28 and TRBJ1-2; TRBD1 matches at 7 bases. V lost 3 bases to trimming and J lost 6 bases; unmatched junction nucleotides: 7. The CDR3 covers 14 residues. Per the germline V gene, CDR1 is MDHEN and CDR2 is SYDVKM. The CDR3: CASSLMKQGNGYTF. The CDR3 DNA is TGTGCCAGCAGTTTGATGAAACAGGGGAATGGCTACACCTTC.

The chain links TRBV15 to TRBJ1-1; a weak D match, TRBD1 (6 bases). The CDR3 is 14 residues long. The ends were cut back, 5 bases at V and 5 bases at J, with 15 bases in the middle. Germline V gene lookup returns CDR1 LNHNV and CDR2 YYDKDF (reference sequence). CDR3 region: CATSVGGAVTEAFF. CDR3 DNA: TGTGCCACCAGCGTCGGGGGGGCTGTAACTGAAGCTTTCTTT.

J is TRBJ2-1 and V is TRBV7-3, with 10 bases matching TRBD2. V shed 5 bases, J shed 8 bases, and the junction held 15 bases outside the gene matches. This CDR3 contains 17 residues. Germline-derived CDR1 and CDR2 are SGHTA and FQGTGA. This CDR3 reads CASSIQGSGRGGDEQFF. CDR3 bases: TGTGCCAGCAGCATCCAGGGGAGCGGGAGGGGAGGAGATGAGCAGTTCTTC.

This rearrangement joins TRBV7-9 to TRBJ1-5, with a possible D match to TRBD1 (5 bases). Per the germline V gene, CDR1 is SEHNR and CDR2 is FQNEAQ (reference sequence). Deletions cut 5 bases from V and 5 bases from J, with 13 bases between. The CDR3 length is 14 residues. The CDR3 coding sequence is TGTGCCAGCAGCCCTCATGGAGGGGATCAGCCCCAGCATTTT. Amino acids: CASSPHGGDQPQHF.

This clone was detected a few times. The chain is built from TRBV29-1 and TRBJ1-4; D unclear. Germline CDR1 SQVTM, CDR2 ANQGSEA. The length of the CDR3 is 12 residues. The V gene lost 6 bases and the J gene lost 7 bases, with 12 bases spanning the gap. CDR3 amino acids: CSVVIHGEKLFF. The DNA of the CDR3 is TGCAGCGTGGTAATTCACGGTGAAAAACTGTTTTTT.

V and J are TRBV21-1 and TRBJ2-4; whether TRBD1, the table's D call, matches the DNA was not checked. TRBV21-1 is flagged as a pseudogene. The CDR3 is 16 amino acids. The CDR3 nucleotides read TGTGCCAGCAGCAAAGACTCATGGCAGGTTAGGGGCATTCAGTACTTC. Its protein product is CASSKDSWQVRGIQYF.

The genes are TRBV5-6 and TRBJ1-6, with D perhaps matching TRBD1 (5 bases). With 0 bases removed from V and 0 bases from J, the gap between germline ends came to 13 bases. There are 18 residues in the CDR3. Germline V gives CDR1 SGHDT, CDR2 YYEEEE. CDR3 residues: CASSLGQGLSSYNSPLHF. The CDR3 DNA reads TGTGCCAGCAGCTTGGGGCAGGGCCTAAGCTCCTATAATTCACCCCTCCACTTT.

The genes are TRBV5-6 and TRBJ1-3; D possibly corresponds to TRBD1 (6 bases). Trimming took 2 bases from V and 1 from J, leaving 13 bases between them. Germline loops: CDR1 SGHDT, CDR2 YYEEEE. This CDR3 comprises 16 residues. CDR3 residues: CASSLRGISSGNTIYF. In DNA form, the CDR3 reads TGTGCCAGCAGCTTAAGGGGGATCTCTTCTGGAAACACCATATATTTT.